Listed below are T cell receptor beta chains from one sample, sequenced in a study of post-analysis software for immune sequencing data. TCRdb re-derived calls from the PCR reads in MiXCR, one entry per CDR3 protein. The sample includes around 440,000 distinct CDR3 sequences, around 40% of them seen just once. The sample consisted of blood. The receptors shown here come from a girl between 5 and 17 years old with multiple sclerosis. CDR3s include the opening cysteine and the closing phenylalanine or tryptophan. The order of the fields is V gene, J gene, D gene, clone size, CDR3 DNA, CDR3 protein. A D gene is named only where the DNA matches it firmly. A row's size may be missing; if present it is once, few, many or a size class.

>TRBV20-1|TRBJ2-7|TRBD2|-
TGCAGTGCTAGAGAACTACTAGCGGAGGCGCTCTACGAGCAGTACTTC
CSARELLAEALYEQYF
>TRBV11-2|TRBJ2-5|TRBD2|-
TGTGCCAGCAGCTTAAGGCGGACTAGCGGGAGAGAGACCCAGTACTTC
CASSLRRTSGRETQYF
>TRBV6-5|TRBJ2-1|TRBD2|-
TGTGCCAGCAGGCGCCTAGCGGGAGCGCAGGAGCAGTTCTTC
CASRRLAGAQEQFF
>TRBV7-9|TRBJ2-1|-|-
TGTGCCAGCAGCTACGTAAGACAAAACTCCTACAATGAGCAGTTCTTC
CASSYVRQNSYNEQFF
>TRBV7-2|TRBJ2-1|-|-
TGTGCCAGCAGCTTAAAGCTGATAAATGAGCAGTTCTTC
CASSLKLINEQFF
>TRBV29-1|TRBJ2-1|-|-
TGCAGCGTTGAGGAGAGCTCCTACAATGAGCTGTTCTTC
CSVEESSYNELFF
>TRBV11-2|TRBJ2-1|TRBD1|once
TGTGCCAGCAGCGAGGACAGGGGCCGTGACGAGGGGTTCTTC
CASSEDRGRDEGFF
>TRBV10-2|TRBJ1-1|-|few
TGCGCCAGCAGTCGGGCAGGCACTGAAGCTTTCTTT
CASSRAGTEAFF
>TRBV7-9|TRBJ2-5|-|-
TGTGCCGGCAGCTTAAGTACCGGACCCGAAGAGACCCAGTACTTC
CAGSLSTGPEETQYF
>TRBV6-2/TRBV6-3|TRBJ2-7|-|-
TGTGCCAGCGGAATCACCCCCTACGAGCAGTACTTC
CASGITPYEQYF
>TRBV20-1|TRBJ2-7|-|-
TGCAGTGTGGACTCCTTCTCCGCCCTCTTGAGGAATACTTACGAGCAGTACTTC
CSVDSFSALLRNTYEQYF
>TRBV7-8|TRBJ1-3|-|-
TGTGCCAGCAGCTCTCAGATACCTGGTTCTGGAAACACCATATATTTT
CASSSQIPGSGNTIYF
>TRBV7-9|TRBJ2-3|TRBD2|-
TGTGCCAGCAGCCCCGGGAGGGGATACACAGATACGCAGTATTTT
CASSPGRGYTDTQYF
>TRBV20-1|TRBJ2-1|-|-
TGCAGTGCTATCGAGAGGACAGCCTTTTATCACAATGAGCAGTTCTTC
CSAIERTAFYHNEQFF
>TRBV9|TRBJ2-7|-|few
TGTGCCAGCAGCGTAGACGTGGAGACCTACGAGCAGTACTTC
CASSVDVETYEQYF
>TRBV7-3|TRBJ2-1|TRBD2|few
TGTGCCAGCAGCGCTCGACTAGCGGGAGGGCCGTACAATGAGCAGTTCTTC
CASSARLAGGPYNEQFF
>TRBV20-1|TRBJ2-1|-|-
TGCAGTGCTAGATCGTCGGGACTGCAGTGCAATGAGCAGTTCTTC
CSARSSGLQCNEQFF
>TRBV18|TRBJ2-5|TRBD1|-
TGTGCCAGCTCACCAGAGACAGGGTACCAAGAGACCCAGTACTTC
CASSPETGYQETQYF
>TRBV30|TRBJ2-5|-|once
TGTGCCTGGACAGGGGCGGAGAGACAAGAGACCCAGTACTTC
CAWTGAERQETQYF
>TRBV4-3|TRBJ1-5|-|once
TGCGCCAGCAGCCGCGATATAGGGGGGCGCGAGCCCCAGCATTTT
CASSRDIGGREPQHF
>TRBV18|TRBJ2-7|-|few
TGTGCCAGCTCACCGGACGGGTACTACGAGCAGTACTTC
CASSPDGYYEQYF
>TRBV5-5|TRBJ2-1|TRBD2|-
TGTGCCAGCAGCACTATAGCGGGAAGGCCGGGTAATGAGCAGTTCTTC
CASSTIAGRPGNEQFF
>TRBV4-3|TRBJ2-3|TRBD2|-
TGCGCCAGCAGCAGCAGCGGGAGGGCCGCAGATACGCAGTATTTT
CASSSSGRAADTQYF
>TRBV5-1|TRBJ2-5|-|-
TGCGCCAGCAGCTTGGCCCCAGGGTCGGAGACCCAGTACTTC
CASSLAPGSETQYF
>TRBV27|TRBJ2-1|-|-
TGTGCCAGCCGGCCCCCCCCAGGTTTCGGGGTAGATGAGCAGTTCTTC
CASRPPPGFGVDEQFF
>TRBV19|TRBJ1-1|-|-
TGTGCCAGTAGTATAGTACAGAACACTGAAGCTTTCTTT
CASSIVQNTEAFF
>TRBV15|TRBJ2-3|-|few
TGTGCCACCAGTAGCGCCCGTGGGGGCGGGGATACGCAGTATTTT
CATSSARGGGDTQYF
>TRBV28|TRBJ2-7|-|-
TGTGCCAGCAGCCTACAGGGTTCTAGGGTAGAGCAGTACTTC
CASSLQGSRVEQYF
>TRBV5-1|TRBJ2-1|TRBD2|-
TGCGCCAGCAGCTTAAGTGGGAGGGCCGACAATGAGCAGTTCTTC
CASSLSGRADNEQFF
>TRBV5-1|TRBJ2-1|TRBD2|-
TGCGCCAGCGGACTTCTACCGGGACTAGCGAACAATGAGCAGTTCTTC
CASGLLPGLANNEQFF
>TRBV20-1|TRBJ1-5|TRBD1|once
TGCAGTGGTTCAGGGGGAGGAAGAAGCAATCAGCCCCAGCATTTT
CSGSGGGRSNQPQHF
>TRBV7-8|TRBJ2-1|-|-
TGTGCCAGCAGCTTAGTTTGGGGGGGGCAGATTTACAATGAGCAGTTCTTC
CASSLVWGGQIYNEQFF
>TRBV6-2/TRBV6-3|TRBJ1-5|-|-
TGTGCCAGCAGGCCTTATAGCAATCAGCCCCAGCATTTT
CASRPYSNQPQHF
>TRBV5-1|TRBJ2-1|-|few
TGCGCCAGCAGCTTGGTGGCAGGGGCGAACAATGAGCAGTTCTTC
CASSLVAGANNEQFF
>TRBV5-1|TRBJ2-7|TRBD1|many
TGTGCCAGCAGTCCCGGACAGGGGCCTTACGAGCAGTACTTC
CASSPGQGPYEQYF
>TRBV6-1|TRBJ2-1|TRBD1|-
TGTGCCAGCAGTACCGGGACAGGTGTTTCCTACAATGAGCAGTTCTTC
CASSTGTGVSYNEQFF
>TRBV27|TRBJ2-1|TRBD2|-
TGTGCCAGCAGTTTCGGGAGGACTAGCGGGAGCGTAGATGAGCAGTTCTTC
CASSFGRTSGSVDEQFF
>TRBV7-6|TRBJ2-5|TRBD2|once
TGTGCCAGCAGCTTAAGCGGGAGGGTAAAAGAGACCCAGTACTTC
CASSLSGRVKETQYF
>TRBV28|TRBJ2-1|TRBD1|-
TGTGCCAGCAGTAAAAGACAGGGGTGGAATGAGCAGTTCTTC
CASSKRQGWNEQFF
>TRBV11-2|TRBJ2-1|TRBD1|-
TGTGCCAGCAGTCTAAACAGGGGTATTTCCAATGAGCAGTTCTTC
CASSLNRGISNEQFF
>TRBV29-1|TRBJ2-5|-|-
TGCAGCGCAAATACAGGATTCCAAGAGACCCAGTACTTC
CSANTGFQETQYF
>TRBV5-1|TRBJ2-7|-|-
TGCGCCAGCAGCTTGGTCCCGGACAGTACCTACGAGCAGTACTTC
CASSLVPDSTYEQYF
>TRBV12-3/TRBV12-4|TRBJ1-5|-|few
TGTGCCAGCAGTTTAGTTGCCCGGGCCAATCAGCCCCAGCATTTT
CASSLVARANQPQHF
>TRBV7-9|TRBJ2-7|TRBD2|once
TGTGCCAGCAGCCCTAAAGTAGGGCTAGCGGGAGGCTACGAGCAGTACTTC
CASSPKVGLAGGYEQYF
>TRBV20-1|TRBJ2-7|-|few
TGCAGTGCTAGAGAGGCGGGATGGGGCGAGCAGTACTTC
CSAREAGWGEQYF
>TRBV29-1|TRBJ2-1|-|few
TGCAGCGTTGATGGATTGGATGGTCCCTACAATGAGCAGTTCTTC
CSVDGLDGPYNEQFF
>TRBV28|TRBJ1-6|-|once
TGTGCCAGCATTACACCTCAGGGGAGGGCCCCCCACTTT
CASITPQGRAPHF
>TRBV6-6|TRBJ2-1|-|-
TGTGCCAGCAGTTACTCGATCGAGGGGGAGCAGTTCTTC
CASSYSIEGEQFF
>TRBV12-3/TRBV12-4|TRBJ2-3|-|-
TGTGCCAGCAGTTTCGTACAGGTTTTACTCACAGATACGCAGTATTTT
CASSFVQVLLTDTQYF
>TRBV29-1|TRBJ2-2|-|-
TGCAGCGTTGTTGGAGGAGGTACCGGGGAGCTGTTTTTT
CSVVGGGTGELFF
>TRBV2|TRBJ2-2|TRBD2|-
TGTGCGTGGCGGGAGGTTGCCGGGGAGCTGTTTTTT
CAWREVAGELFF
>TRBV29-1|TRBJ2-1|-|-
TGCAGCGTTGAAGAATTGCGGCAGATCAATGAGCAGTTCTTC
CSVEELRQINEQFF
>TRBV7-3|TRBJ2-3|-|-
TGTGCCAGCAGCTTAACGTCGGAGCACACAGATACGCAGTATTTT
CASSLTSEHTDTQYF
>TRBV4-1|TRBJ2-1|TRBD2|-
TGCGCCAGCAGCCAGGATAGCGGGGGGTTCGACAATGAGCAGTTCTTC
CASSQDSGGFDNEQFF
>TRBV7-3|TRBJ2-1|TRBD2|-
TGTGCCAGCAGCTTAGGGACGGGAGGGCCGGGTGAGCAGTTCTTC
CASSLGTGGPGEQFF
>TRBV9|TRBJ2-7|TRBD2|-
TGTGCCAGCAGCGTTTCGGCAGCGGGAGGTACCTACGAGCAGTACTTC
CASSVSAAGGTYEQYF
>TRBV6-5|TRBJ2-7|TRBD1|-
TGTGCCAGCAGTTACGGGGGTTGGACAGGGAAAGGGAACGAGCAGTACTTC
CASSYGGWTGKGNEQYF